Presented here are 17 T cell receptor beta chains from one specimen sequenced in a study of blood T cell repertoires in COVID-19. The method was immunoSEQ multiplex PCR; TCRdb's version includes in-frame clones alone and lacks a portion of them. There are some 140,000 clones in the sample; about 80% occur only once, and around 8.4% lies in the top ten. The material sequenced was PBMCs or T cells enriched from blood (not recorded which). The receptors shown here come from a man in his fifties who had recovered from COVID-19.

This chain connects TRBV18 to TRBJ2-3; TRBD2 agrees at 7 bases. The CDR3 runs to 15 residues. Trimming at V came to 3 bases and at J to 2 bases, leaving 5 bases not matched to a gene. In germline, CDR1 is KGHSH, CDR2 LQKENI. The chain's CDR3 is CASSPSLADTDTQYF. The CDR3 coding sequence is TGTGCCAGCTCACCTTCCCTAGCGGACACAGATACGCAGTATTTT.

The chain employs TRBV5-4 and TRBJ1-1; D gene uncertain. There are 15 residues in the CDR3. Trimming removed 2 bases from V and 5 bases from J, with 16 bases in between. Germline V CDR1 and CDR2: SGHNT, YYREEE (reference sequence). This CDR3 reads CASSLVETRNTEAFF. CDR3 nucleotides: TGTGCCAGCAGCTTAGTGGAGACGCGGAATACTGAAGCTTTCTTT.

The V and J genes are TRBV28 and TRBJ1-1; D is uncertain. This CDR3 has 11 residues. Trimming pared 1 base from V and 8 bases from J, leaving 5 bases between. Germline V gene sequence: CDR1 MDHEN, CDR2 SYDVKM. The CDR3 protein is CASSLYAEAFF. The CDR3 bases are TGTGCCAGCAGTTTATACGCGGAAGCTTTCTTT.

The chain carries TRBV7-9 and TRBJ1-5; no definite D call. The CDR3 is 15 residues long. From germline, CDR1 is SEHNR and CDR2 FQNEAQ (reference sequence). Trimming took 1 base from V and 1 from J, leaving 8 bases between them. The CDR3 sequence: CASSLVAGSNQPQHF. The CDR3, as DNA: TGTGCCAGCAGCTTAGTGGCGGGGAGCAATCAGCCCCAGCATTTT.

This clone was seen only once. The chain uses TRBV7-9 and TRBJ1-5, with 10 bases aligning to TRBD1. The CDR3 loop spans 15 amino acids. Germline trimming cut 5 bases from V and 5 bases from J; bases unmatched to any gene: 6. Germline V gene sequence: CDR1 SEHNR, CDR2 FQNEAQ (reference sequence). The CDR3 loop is CASSVGTGEYQPQHF. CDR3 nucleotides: TGTGCCAGCAGCGTGGGGACAGGGGAGTATCAGCCCCAGCATTTT. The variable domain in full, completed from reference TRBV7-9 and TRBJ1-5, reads DTGVSQNPRHKITKRGQNVTFRCDPISEHNRLYWYRQTLGQGPEFLTYFQNEAQLEKSRLLSDRFSAERPKGSFSTLEIQRTEQGDSAMYLCASSVGTGEYQPQHFGDGTRLSIL.

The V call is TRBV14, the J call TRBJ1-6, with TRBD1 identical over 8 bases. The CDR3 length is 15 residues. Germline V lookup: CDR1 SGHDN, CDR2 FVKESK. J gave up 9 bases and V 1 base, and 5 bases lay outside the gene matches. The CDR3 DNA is TGTGCCAGCAGCCAAGTTACAGGGGGAAGTTCACCCCTCCACTTT. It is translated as CASSQVTGGSSPLHF.

CDR3 DNA sequence: TGTGCCAGCATCCTTCCAGGGGGCTATGGCTACACCTTC. Translating gives CASILPGGYGYTF. The V gene is TRBV6-5, the J gene TRBJ1-2, with TRBD1 matching 7 bases. This CDR3 is 13 amino acids long. Germline-derived CDR1 and CDR2 are MNHEY and SVGAGI. Trimming removed 7 bases from V and 4 bases from J; junction bases left unmatched: 6.

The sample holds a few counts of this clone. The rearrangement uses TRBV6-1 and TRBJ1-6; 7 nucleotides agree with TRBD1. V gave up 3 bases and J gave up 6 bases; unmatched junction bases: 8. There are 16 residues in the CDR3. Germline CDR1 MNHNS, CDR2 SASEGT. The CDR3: CASSDGRGLVNSPLHF. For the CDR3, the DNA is TGTGCCAGCAGTGATGGTAGGGGGCTGGTTAATTCACCCCTCCACTTT.

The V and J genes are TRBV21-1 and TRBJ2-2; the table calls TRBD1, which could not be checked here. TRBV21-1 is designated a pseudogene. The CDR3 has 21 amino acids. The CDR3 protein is CASSKKPGHEVHDANTGELFF. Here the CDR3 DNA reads TGTGCCAGCAGCAAGAAACCGGGACACGAAGTCCACGACGCGAACACCGGGGAGCTGTTTTTT.

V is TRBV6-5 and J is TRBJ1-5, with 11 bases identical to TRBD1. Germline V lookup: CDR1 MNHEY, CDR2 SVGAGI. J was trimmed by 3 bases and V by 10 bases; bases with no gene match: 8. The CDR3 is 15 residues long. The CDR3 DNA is TGTGCCACCAAACCCGGACAGGGGGCCAATCAGCCCCAGCATTTT. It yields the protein CATKPGQGANQPQHF.

DNA of the CDR3: TGTGCCAGCTCACCGCCAGGGGCTACAAACACTGAAGCTTTCTTT. Amino acid sequence: CASSPPGATNTEAFF. V is TRBV18 and J is TRBJ1-1; D may be TRBD1 (6 bases). Germline V CDR1 and CDR2: KGHSH, LQKENI. The CDR3 spans 15 residues. Trimming left V 3 bases short and J 2 bases short, with 13 bases between.

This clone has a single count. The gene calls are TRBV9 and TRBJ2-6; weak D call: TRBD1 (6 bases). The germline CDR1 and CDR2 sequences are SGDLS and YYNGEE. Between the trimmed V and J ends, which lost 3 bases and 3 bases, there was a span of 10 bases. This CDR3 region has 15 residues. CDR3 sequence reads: CASSATGSGANVLTF. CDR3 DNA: TGTGCCAGCAGCGCCACAGGGAGTGGGGCCAACGTCCTGACTTTC.

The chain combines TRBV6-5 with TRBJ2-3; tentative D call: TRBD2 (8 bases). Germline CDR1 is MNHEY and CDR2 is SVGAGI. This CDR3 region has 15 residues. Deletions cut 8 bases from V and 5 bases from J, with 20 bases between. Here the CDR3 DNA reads TGTGCCAGCGAGGGGGCTAGCGGGCGGGGAGATACGCAGTATTTT. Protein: CASEGASGRGDTQYF.

The CDR3 DNA is TGTGCCAGCAGCGGACAGGGTCTGGAGACCCAGTACTTC. Translating gives CASSGQGLETQYF. The rearrangement links TRBV9 to TRBJ2-5; 7 bases map to TRBD1. This CDR3 spans 13 amino acids. CDR1 SGDLS and CDR2 YYNGEE come from the germline V gene. V was pared by 3 bases and J by 5 bases, with 4 bases of the junction left unmatched. Variable domain in full (rest from reference TRBV9 and TRBJ2-5): DSGVTQTPKHLITATGQRVTLRCSPRSGDLSVYWYQQSLDQGLQFLIQYYNGEERAKGNILERFSAQQFPDLHSELNLSSLELGDSALYFCASSGQGLETQYFGPGTRLLVL.

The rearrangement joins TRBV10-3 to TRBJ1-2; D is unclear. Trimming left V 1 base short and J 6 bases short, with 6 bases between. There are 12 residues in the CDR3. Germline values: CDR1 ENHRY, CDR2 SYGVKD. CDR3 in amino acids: CAISELRNGYTF. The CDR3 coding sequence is TGTGCCATCAGTGAGTTGAGAAATGGCTACACCTTC.

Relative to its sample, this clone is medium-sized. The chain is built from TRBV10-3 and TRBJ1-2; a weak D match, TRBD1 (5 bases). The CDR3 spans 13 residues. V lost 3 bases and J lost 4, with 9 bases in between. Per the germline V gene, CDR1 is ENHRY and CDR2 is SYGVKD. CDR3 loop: CAISDREGYGYTF. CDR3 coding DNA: TGTGCCATCAGTGACAGGGAGGGCTATGGCTACACCTTC.

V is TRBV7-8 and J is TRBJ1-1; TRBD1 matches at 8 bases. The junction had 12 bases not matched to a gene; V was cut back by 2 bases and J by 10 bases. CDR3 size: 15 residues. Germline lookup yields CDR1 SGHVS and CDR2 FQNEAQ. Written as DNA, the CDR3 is TGTGCCAGCAGCTTAAACCGGGACAGGCAGGTGGGAGCTTTCTTT. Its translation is CASSLNRDRQVGAFF.